A selection of T cell receptor beta chains follows, all from one sample in a study of blood T cell repertoires in COVID-19. The assay was immunoSEQ multiplex PCR, and TCRdb's table has in-frame clones only and misses some. Among about 220,000 clones listed, more than 75% were seen once. The source material was peripheral blood. Receptor source: a human donor in a cohort sampled during active COVID-19. Both conserved end residues are part of each CDR3. Each record gives: clone size, V gene, J gene, D gene, CDR3 protein, CDR3 DNA. A D gene is named only where the DNA matches it firmly. Clone size, where shown, is once, few, many, or a class for clones that have expanded.

>NA|TRBV13|TRBJ2-1|NA
CASSSSTLTGSFNNEQFF
TGTGCCAGCAGCTCCTCAACGTTGACAGGATCATTTAACAATGAGCAGTTCTTC
>few|TRBV5-5|TRBJ2-2|NA
CASSPGMGANTGELFF
TGTGCCAGCAGCCCCGGTATGGGCGCGAACACCGGGGAGCTGTTTTTT
>NA|TRBV9|TRBJ1-1|TRBD1
CASSRDRGRATEAFF
TGTGCCAGCAGCCGGGACAGGGGGCGGGCCACTGAAGCTTTCTTT
>NA|TRBV7-2|TRBJ2-6|TRBD2
CASSPVGGNSGANVLTF
TGTGCCAGCAGCCCAGTGGGGGGGAACTCTGGGGCCAACGTCCTGACTTTC
>NA|TRBV5-6|TRBJ1-6|NA
CASSAVRQIAYNSPLHF
TGTGCCAGCAGCGCTGTCAGACAAATCGCGTATAATTCACCCCTCCACTTT
>NA|TRBV7-9|TRBJ1-1|NA
CASSPGRGGENTEAFF
TGTGCCAGCAGCCCCGGCCGGGGGGGAGAGAACACTGAAGCTTTCTTT
>NA|TRBV7-7|TRBJ2-3|TRBD1
CASSLGAPGQGEDTQYF
TGTGCTAGCAGCTTAGGAGCCCCGGGACAGGGGGAAGATACGCAGTATTTT
>many|TRBV23-1|TRBJ1-5|TRBD1
CASSHPASGQINSNQPQHF
TGCGCCAGCAGTCACCCGGCTTCGGGACAGATCAATAGCAATCAGCCCCAGCATTTT
>NA|TRBV27|TRBJ2-1|NA
CASSQLEVNEQFF
TGTGCCAGCAGTCAGCTCGAGGTCAATGAGCAGTTCTTC
>once|TRBV2|TRBJ2-5|TRBD1
CASRVSGGKETQYF
TGTGCCAGCAGAGTATCAGGGGGCAAGGAGACCCAGTACTTC
>few|TRBV4-1|TRBJ1-4|TRBD1
CASSQEQGFNEKLFF
TGCGCCAGCAGCCAAGAACAGGGGTTTAATGAAAAACTGTTTTTT
>once|TRBV28|TRBJ1-5|NA
CASSLIGEGQPQHF
TGTGCCAGCAGTTTAATCGGGGAAGGTCAGCCCCAGCATTTT
>NA|TRBV6-5|TRBJ2-2|NA
CATTLDRASTGELFF
TGTGCCACCACCTTGGACAGAGCAAGCACCGGGGAGCTGTTTTTT
>NA|TRBV19|TRBJ2-1|TRBD2
CASSRRSGRGNEQFF
TGTGCCAGTAGTAGACGTAGCGGGAGGGGCAATGAGCAGTTCTTC
>NA|TRBV2|TRBJ1-1|NA
CASSEVGRNTEAFF
TGTGCCAGCAGTGAAGTTGGCAGGAACACTGAAGCTTTCTTT
>NA|TRBV24-1|TRBJ2-1|NA
CATSDASRDEQFF
TGTGCCACCAGTGATGCTTCCAGGGATGAGCAGTTCTTC
>NA|TRBV3-1/TRBV3-2|TRBJ2-5|NA
CASRIRGSETQYF
TGTGCCAGCAGGATTAGGGGTTCAGAGACCCAGTACTTC
>NA|TRBV30|TRBJ2-5|NA
CAWSVLRGPSGGETQYF
TGTGCCTGGAGTGTACTCCGCGGGCCCTCCGGGGGAGAGACCCAGTACTTC
>NA|TRBV7-9|TRBJ1-4|TRBD1
CASSLGTGGREKLFF
TGTGCCAGCAGCTTAGGGACAGGGGGCCGTGAAAAACTGTTTTTT
>NA|TRBV12-3/TRBV12-4|TRBJ2-1|NA
CASSFPPGEQFF
TGTGCCAGCAGTTTTCCCCCAGGAGAGCAGTTCTTC
>NA|TRBV2|TRBJ1-2|NA
CASTRQSYGYTF
TGTGCCAGCACAAGACAGTCGTATGGCTACACCTTC
>NA|TRBV6-2/TRBV6-3|TRBJ2-1|NA
CASSQIPRQPFYNEQFF
TGTGCCAGCAGTCAGATCCCTAGGCAGCCCTTCTACAATGAGCAGTTCTTC
>NA|TRBV5-1|TRBJ2-3|NA
CASSLPSTDTQYF
TGCGCCAGCAGCCTCCCCTCCACAGATACGCAGTATTTT
>NA|TRBV5-1|TRBJ2-5|NA
CASSLYGGTGQETQYF
TGCGCCAGCAGCTTGTACGGGGGTACCGGGCAAGAGACCCAGTACTTC
>NA|TRBV11-3|TRBJ2-1|TRBD1
CASSSRQGYNEQFF
TGTGCCAGCAGCTCACGACAGGGCTACAATGAGCAGTTCTTC
>NA|TRBV12-3/TRBV12-4|TRBJ1-4|TRBD1
CASRPTGVEKLFF
TGTGCCAGCAGGCCGACAGGGGTTGAAAAACTGTTTTTT
>NA|TRBV28|TRBJ1-5|TRBD1
CKGDRASSWAQHF
TGTAAAGGGGACAGGGCCTCGAGTTGGGCCCAGCATTTT
>NA|TRBV5-5|TRBJ2-7|TRBD2
CASSLVPSGSGGEQYF
TGTGCCAGCAGCTTGGTACCTAGCGGGAGTGGGGGCGAGCAGTACTTC
>NA|TRBV24-1|TRBJ2-5|TRBD1
CATSDSGQGRETQYF
TGTGCCACCAGTGATTCAGGACAGGGGAGGGAGACCCAGTACTTC
>NA|TRBV2|TRBJ2-7|NA
CASSENPAGTLQYF
TGTGCCAGCAGCGAAAACCCTGCCGGTACCCTTCAGTACTTC
>NA|TRBV3-1/TRBV3-2|TRBJ1-2|NA
CASSQESGRGGYTF
TGTGCCAGCAGCCAAGAATCGGGGCGGGGTGGCTACACCTTC
>NA|TRBV18|TRBJ2-3|NA
CASSPGGGPGTQYF
TGTGCCAGCTCACCGGGGGGGGGCCCGGGTACGCAGTATTTT
>NA|TRBV4-1|TRBJ1-1|TRBD1
CASSQETGQGASEAFF
TGCGCCAGCAGCCAAGAAACAGGACAGGGGGCATCTGAAGCTTTCTTT
>once|TRBV5-6|TRBJ2-3|TRBD1
CASSADRAHTDTQYF
TGTGCCAGCAGCGCAGACAGGGCCCACACAGATACGCAGTATTTT
>NA|TRBV9|TRBJ1-1|NA
CASSVVGEANTEAFF
TGTGCCAGCAGCGTAGTTGGAGAGGCGAACACTGAAGCTTTCTTT
>NA|TRBV2|TRBJ1-4|NA
CASRGGGRNEKLFF
TGTGCCAGCAGGGGAGGGGGGAGGAATGAAAAACTGTTTTTT
>NA|TRBV19|TRBJ1-1|TRBD1
CASSSPGGSGDTEAFF
TGTGCCAGTAGTTCTCCAGGGGGGTCGGGAGACACTGAAGCTTTCTTT
>NA|TRBV25-1|TRBJ2-1|TRBD2
CASSEASGGFGEQFF
TGTGCCAGCAGTGAAGCTAGCGGGGGATTCGGGGAGCAGTTCTTC
>NA|TRBV11-3|TRBJ2-3|TRBD1
CASSPGTASRTDTQYF
TGTGCCAGCAGCCCGGGGACAGCTAGTCGCACAGATACGCAGTATTTT
>NA|TRBV27|TRBJ2-7|TRBD1
CASRRADRAGQYF
TGTGCCAGCAGGCGCGCGGACAGGGCCGGGCAGTACTTC
>few|TRBV18|TRBJ1-4|NA
CASSPPGTINEKLFF
TGTGCCAGCTCACCTCCCGGGACTATTAATGAAAAACTGTTTTTT
>NA|TRBV28|TRBJ2-5|NA
CASSPWMGPTDEETQYF
TGTGCCAGCAGTCCCTGGATGGGCCCAACCGACGAGGAGACCCAGTACTTC
>NA|TRBV28|TRBJ1-1|NA
CASSLSAGVGNTEAFF
TGTGCCAGCAGTTTATCGGCAGGGGTAGGGAACACTGAAGCTTTCTTT
>NA|TRBV5-4|TRBJ1-2|TRBD1
CASSPQGDSGYTF
TGTGCCAGCAGCCCACAGGGGGATAGTGGCTACACCTTC
>NA|TRBV5-6|TRBJ2-3|NA
CASSYGLTASSTDTQYF
TGTGCCAGCAGCTATGGACTAACCGCTTCTAGCACAGATACGCAGTATTTT
>NA|TRBV7-8|TRBJ2-1|NA
CASSRWAGASYNEQFF
TGTGCCAGCAGCCGTTGGGCGGGGGCCTCCTACAATGAGCAGTTCTTC
>NA|TRBV24-1|TRBJ2-7|TRBD1
CATSDPHRGQNEQYF
TGTGCCACCAGTGACCCCCACAGGGGGCAGAACGAGCAGTACTTC
>once|TRBV6-5|TRBJ2-4|TRBD2
CASTGGAAKNIQYF
TGTGCCAGCACCGGGGGGGCGGCCAAAAACATTCAGTACTTC
>NA|TRBV10-3|TRBJ2-7|NA
CAISQAPYEQYF
TGTGCCATCAGTCAGGCCCCCTACGAGCAGTACTTC
>NA|TRBV12-3/TRBV12-4|TRBJ2-2|NA
CASSSGLQELFF
TGTGCCAGCAGCTCGGGACTTCAGGAGCTGTTTTTT
>NA|TRBV7-9|TRBJ2-5|NA
CASSMTGPRQETQYF
TGTGCCAGCAGCATGACAGGTCCCCGCCAAGAGACCCAGTACTTC
>NA|TRBV5-1|TRBJ2-3|TRBD2
CASSRTSGRADTQYF
TGCGCCAGCAGCAGAACTAGCGGGAGGGCAGATACGCAGTATTTT
>NA|TRBV5-1|TRBJ2-2|TRBD2
CASSLAWRERTGELFF
TGCGCCAGCAGCTTGGCATGGCGGGAGAGGACCGGGGAGCTGTTTTTT
>once|TRBV6-5|TRBJ1-1|NA
CASRKTPGGNTEAFF
TGTGCCAGCAGGAAGACACCCGGGGGGAACACTGAAGCTTTCTTT
>few|TRBV11-1|TRBJ2-3|NA
CASSPQGGTQYF
TGTGCCAGCAGCCCCCAGGGAGGTACGCAGTATTTT
>few|TRBV30|TRBJ2-3|TRBD2
CAWTRRGRDTQYF
TGTGCCTGGACGCGGCGGGGGAGGGATACGCAGTATTTT
>NA|TRBV5-1|TRBJ2-2|TRBD2
CASTQQREGTGELFF
TGCGCCAGCACCCAACAGCGGGAGGGGACCGGGGAGCTGTTTTTT